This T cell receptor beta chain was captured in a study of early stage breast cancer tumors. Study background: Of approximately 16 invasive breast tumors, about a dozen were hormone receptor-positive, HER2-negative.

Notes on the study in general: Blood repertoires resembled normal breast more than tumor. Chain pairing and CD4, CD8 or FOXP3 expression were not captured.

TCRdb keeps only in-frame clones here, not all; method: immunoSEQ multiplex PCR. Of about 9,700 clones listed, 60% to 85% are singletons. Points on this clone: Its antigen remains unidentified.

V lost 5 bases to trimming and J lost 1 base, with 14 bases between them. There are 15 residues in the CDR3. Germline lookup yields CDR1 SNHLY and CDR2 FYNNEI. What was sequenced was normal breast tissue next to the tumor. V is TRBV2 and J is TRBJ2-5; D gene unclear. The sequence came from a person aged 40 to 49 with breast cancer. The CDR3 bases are TGTGCCAGCAGTAAGCTGGGGATGGGCCAAGAGACCCAGTACTTC. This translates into CASSKLGMGQETQYF.